Following are 21 T cell receptor beta chains from one sample sequenced in a study of tumor and adjacent non-tumor tissue in lung cancer. The template was RNA from unsorted bulk tissue. This non-tumor lung sample came from over 3 cm beyond the tumor edge. The library came from three nested PCR rounds adapted from ARM-PCR protocols. TCRdb re-derived calls from the multiplex PCR reads in MiXCR, one entry per CDR3 protein. The sample includes around 76,000 distinct CDR3 sequences, 76% seen only once; the top ten take under 40%. Sample: distant non-tumor lung tissue. Receptors were obtained from an older man with non-small cell lung cancer.

This clonotype was observed a handful of times. A junction end diverges from the germline sequence, so it may reflect a read error. The chain couples TRBV11-2 to TRBJ2-7, with D possibly TRBD1 on 5 matching bases. CDR1 and CDR2 (germline): SGHAT, FQNNGV. This CDR3 has 14 amino acids. This CDR3 reads CASSRTREWYEQYF. The DNA for the CDR3 is TGTGCCAGCAGTCGGACAAGGGAATGGTACGAGCAATACTTC.

Points on this clonotype: Compared with germline, one end of the junction differs, possibly owing to a read error. The chain recombines TRBV4-2 with TRBJ2-3; D perhaps matches TRBD1 (6 bases). The germline gives CDR1 LGHNA, CDR2 YNFKEQ. This CDR3 is 15 amino acids long. The CDR3 spells CASSQADRTTDTKNF. The DNA of the CDR3 is TGTGCCAGCAGCCAAGCGGACAGAACCACAGATACGAAGAATTTT.

Concerning this clonotype itself: A much larger clone sits a single nucleotide away, making a read error possible. In DNA form, the CDR3 reads TGTGCCTGGAACCAAGGGGCTGGGACACTGAACACTGAAGCTTTCTTT. Translation: CAWNQGAGTLNTEAFF. The chain employs TRBV30 and TRBJ1-1, with TRBD1 as a possible D gene (6 bases). Germline CDR1 and CDR2: GTSNPN and SVGIG (reference sequence). This CDR3 region has 16 residues. V was clipped by 4 bases and J by 0 bases, with 18 bases between them.

The V and J genes are TRBV6-6 and TRBJ2-7, with D possibly being TRBD1 (7 bases). Germline V lookup: CDR1 MNHNY, CDR2 SVGAGI (reference sequence). The CDR3 sequence is 13 residues long. The ends were cut back, 11 bases at V and 7 bases at J, with 21 bases in the middle. The CDR3 reads CAGSYLTGREQYF. The CDR3 DNA reads as TGTGCCGGTAGTTACTTGACAGGGAGGGAGCAGTACTTC.

Concerning this clonotype itself: As the CDR3 is not closed by the conserved phenylalanine or tryptophan, this likely results from a read error. The DNA is left out, because the CDR3 cannot be placed on it with certainty; the CDR3 is given as TCRdb lists it. V is TRBV29-1 and J is TRBJ2-4. The germline gives CDR1 SQVTM, CDR2 ANQGSEA. The CDR3 extends over 14 residues, inclusive of both ends. The CDR3: CSATSTVAKNIQHI.

Of note for this clonotype: Likely a read error: the CDR3 ends without its conserved phenylalanine or tryptophan. V and J are TRBV2 and TRBJ2-3; the match to TRBD2 covers 10 bases. The CDR3 totals 14 residues. CDR1 and CDR2 from the germline V gene are SNHLY and FYNNEI. The junction had 4 bases not matched to a gene; V was cut back by 5 bases and J by 5 bases. The CDR3 DNA reads as TGTGCCAGCAGTAGTCGACTAGCGGGAGATACGCAGTATTTG. Its protein product is CASSSRLAGDTQYL.

To note about this clonotype: The junction and the germline gene differ at one end; a read error may be behind it. In DNA form, the CDR3 reads TGCGCCAACAGCCAAGATCGAGGGGGTCCCGAGCAGTATTTC. Protein sequence: CANSQDRGGPEQYF. The chain couples TRBV4-1 to TRBJ2-7, with D perhaps matching TRBD1 (6 bases). The CDR3 totals 14 residues. Germline loops: CDR1 MGHRA, CDR2 YSYEKL.

Turning to this clonotype: Because the CDR3 is missing its conserved closing phenylalanine or tryptophan, this is likely a read error. This chain connects TRBV5-5 to TRBJ1-1, with no clear D. The CDR3 covers 14 residues. Germline assignment: CDR1 SGHKS and CDR2 YYEKEE (reference sequence). The germline V and J ends were trimmed by 5 bases and 0 bases, with 11 bases remaining between them. DNA of the CDR3: TGTGCCAGCAGTTCTTTTACGGTGAACACTGAAGCTTTCTAT. Amino acid sequence: CASSSFTVNTEAFY.

Note on this clonotype: One end of the junction fails to match germline, which may point to a read error. The CDR3 DNA reads as TGCGCCAACAGCCCGTCGGCCGGGGGTAGCTACGAGCAGTACTTC. Protein product: CANSPSAGGSYEQYF. The rearrangement uses TRBV4-3 and TRBJ2-7; D is possibly TRBD2 (6 bases). The CDR3 totals 15 residues. Germline CDR1 and CDR2: LGHNA and YSLEER.

This clonotype was counted ten times or more. The chain couples TRBV6-5 to TRBJ2-3; D remains ambiguous. The germline V gene encodes CDR1 MNHEY and CDR2 SVGAGI. V was trimmed by 0 bases and J by 9 bases, leaving 4 bases between them. This CDR3 is 11 amino acids long. The CDR3 region is CASSYSGTQYF. Here the CDR3 DNA reads TGTGCCAGCAGTTACTCGGGAACGCAGTATTTT.

About this clonotype itself: Germline and junction disagree at one end, which may indicate a read error. The rearrangement joins TRBV10-3 to TRBJ2-3; 7 nucleotides line up with TRBD2. The CDR3 is made up of 13 amino acids. From germline, CDR1 is ENHRY and CDR2 SYGVKD. The CDR3 sequence is CANSGLVPDTQYF. Here the CDR3 DNA reads TGTGCCAACAGTGGACTAGTGCCAGATACGCAGTATTTT.

A word on this clonotype: This clone may be a read error of a much larger clone one base away. The V call is TRBV5-6, the J call TRBJ2-1; 7 bases are shared with TRBD2. The CDR3 is made up of 19 amino acids. CDR1 is SGHDT, CDR2 YYEEEE, per germline. The V segment lost 6 bases and the J segment 0 bases; nucleotides outside the gene matches: 18. CDR3 sequence reads: CASNKPPTSALYSYNEQFF. The CDR3 region has the DNA TGTGCCAGCAACAAGCCACCCACTAGCGCTCTTTACTCCTACAATGAGCAGTTCTTC.

This clonotype was counted between two and nine times. The V gene is TRBV11-1, the J gene TRBJ1-1; possible D gene TRBD1, 6 bases. CDR1 and CDR2 from the germline V gene are SGHAT and FQDESV (reference sequence). The CDR3 has 16 amino acids. V gave up 11 bases and J gave up 0 bases, with 22 bases separating them. The CDR3 region is CAGSLGQWGVNTEAFF. As DNA, the CDR3 is TGTGCCGGTAGCTTGGGACAATGGGGCGTGAACACTGAAGCTTTCTTT.

The V gene is TRBV29-1, the J gene TRBJ1-2; the D is unclear. The germline gives CDR1 SQVTM, CDR2 ANQGSEA. The V gene lost 4 bases and the J gene lost 6 bases, with 24 bases spanning the gap. This CDR3 is built from 16 residues. In DNA, the CDR3 is TGCAGCGTTGTCCCCTATCAATCCTTGGGTGAAAATGGCTACACCTTC. Protein product: CSVVPYQSLGENGYTF. The full variable domain, its missing parts supplied by reference TRBV29-1 and TRBJ1-2, is SAVISQKPSRDICQRGTSLTIQCQVDSQVTMMFWYRQQPGQSLTLIATANQGSEATYESGFVIDKFPISRPNLTFSTLTVSNMSPEDSSIYLCSVVPYQSLGENGYTFGSGTRLTVV.

Regarding this clonotype: The conserved phenylalanine or tryptophan normally closing the CDR3 is absent here, so this likely arose from a read error. The DNA is left out, because the CDR3 cannot be placed on it with certainty; the CDR3 is given as TCRdb lists it. This chain joins TRBV11-1 and TRBJ2-1. Ends included, the CDR3 has 14 residues. Germline CDR1 reads SGHAT; CDR2 reads FQDESV (reference sequence). CDR3 sequence: CASSLAGAYNELFL.

With regard to this clonotype: An end of the junction differs from the germline gene, which may be a read error. The chain is built from TRBV6-2 or TRBV6-3 and TRBJ1-5; no reliable D call. The germline V gene encodes CDR1 MNHEY and CDR2 SVGEGT. The CDR3 extends over 16 amino acids. CDR3 coding DNA: TGTGCCAGCCGTTACTCGGCGCGCGGCGTGGGTCAGCCCCAGCATTTT. This encodes CASRYSARGVGQPQHF.

A remark on this clonotype: Lacking the conserved final phenylalanine or tryptophan, this CDR3 likely reflects a read error. The chain joins TRBV11-3 to TRBJ2-7, with TRBD1 identical over 12 bases. V gave up 1 base and J gave up 2 bases; unmatched junction bases: 9. Germline V gives CDR1 SGHNT, CDR2 YENEEA. This CDR3 has 18 amino acids. The CDR3 protein is CASSLVGTGGSMTYEQYI. Written as DNA, the CDR3 is TGTGCCAGCAGCTTAGTGGGGACAGGGGGCTCTATGACCTACGAGCAGTACATC.

As to this clonotype: Here the CDR3 omits its conserved ending phenylalanine or tryptophan, so a read error is the likely source. The chain combines TRBV6-1 with TRBJ2-7; D remains ambiguous. Trimming removed 3 bases from V and 7 bases from J, with 16 bases in between. The CDR3 sequence is 14 residues long. Germline CDR1 is MNHNS and CDR2 is SASEGT. The CDR3 nucleotides are TGTGCCAGCAGTGATAACCCAACGTACAGAGAGCAGTACTGC. Amino acids: CASSDNPTYREQYC.

As to this clonotype: This CDR3 is missing its conserved last phenylalanine or tryptophan, likely due to a read error. This chain connects TRBV10-3 to TRBJ2-5; D perhaps matches TRBD1 (7 bases). The germline V gene has CDR1 ENHRY and CDR2 SYGVKD. The CDR3 length is 14 residues. The ends were cut back, 5 bases at V and 5 bases at J, with 15 bases in the middle. Here the CDR3 reads CAISTGQRAETQYY. CDR3 sequence (DNA): TGTGCCATCAGTACGGGACAGCGGGCGGAGACCCAGTACTAC.

Regarding this clonotype: Germline and junction disagree at one end, which may indicate a read error. The V gene is TRBV29-1, the J gene TRBJ2-2, with 7 bases fitting TRBD1. CDR1 SQVTM and CDR2 ANQGSEA come from the germline V gene. The CDR3 is made up of 13 amino acids. Written as DNA, the CDR3 is TGCAGCGTTGAAGGAGGGGGCCACGGGGAGCTGTTGTTT. Amino acids: CSVEGGGHGELLF.

A remark on this clonotype: A read error may produce the germline difference seen at one junction end. V is TRBV20-1 and J is TRBJ2-7; 12 nucleotides agree with TRBD2. CDR3 length: 15 amino acids. Germline assignment: CDR1 DFQATT and CDR2 SNEGSKA (reference sequence). CDR3 coding DNA: TGCAGTGTTAGAGAAGGACTAGCGGGAACCTACGTGCAGTATTTC. Its protein product is CSVREGLAGTYVQYF.